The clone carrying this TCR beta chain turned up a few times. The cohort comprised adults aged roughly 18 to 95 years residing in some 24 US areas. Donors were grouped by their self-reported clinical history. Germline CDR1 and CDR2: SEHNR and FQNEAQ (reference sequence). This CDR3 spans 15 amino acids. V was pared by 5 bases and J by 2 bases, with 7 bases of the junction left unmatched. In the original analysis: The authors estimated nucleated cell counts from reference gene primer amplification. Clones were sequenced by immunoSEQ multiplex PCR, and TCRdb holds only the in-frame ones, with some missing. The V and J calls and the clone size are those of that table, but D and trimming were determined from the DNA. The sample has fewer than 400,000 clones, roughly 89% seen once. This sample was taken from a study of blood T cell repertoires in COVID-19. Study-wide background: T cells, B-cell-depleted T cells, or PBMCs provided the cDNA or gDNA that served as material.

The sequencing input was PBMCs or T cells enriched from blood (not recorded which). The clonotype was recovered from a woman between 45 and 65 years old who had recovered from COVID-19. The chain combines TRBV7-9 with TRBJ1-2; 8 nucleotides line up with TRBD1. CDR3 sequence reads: CASSPRTGQNYGYTF. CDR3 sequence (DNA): TGTGCCAGCAGCCCTAGGACAGGGCAGAACTATGGCTACACCTTC.